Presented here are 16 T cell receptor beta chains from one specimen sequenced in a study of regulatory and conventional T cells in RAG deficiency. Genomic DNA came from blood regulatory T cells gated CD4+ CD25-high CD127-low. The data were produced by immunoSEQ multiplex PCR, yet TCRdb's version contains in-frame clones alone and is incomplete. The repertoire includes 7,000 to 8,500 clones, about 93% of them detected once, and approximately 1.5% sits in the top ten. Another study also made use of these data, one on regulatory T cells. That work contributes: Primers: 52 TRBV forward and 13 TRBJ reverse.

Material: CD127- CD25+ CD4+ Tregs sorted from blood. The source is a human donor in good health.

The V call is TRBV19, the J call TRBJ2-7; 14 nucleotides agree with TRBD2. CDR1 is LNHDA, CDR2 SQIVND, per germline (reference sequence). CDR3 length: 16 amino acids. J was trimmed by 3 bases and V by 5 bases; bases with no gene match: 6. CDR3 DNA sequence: TGTGCCAGTAGTCCCCAGGGACTAGCGGGAGTCTACGAGCAGTACTTC. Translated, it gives CASSPQGLAGVYEQYF.

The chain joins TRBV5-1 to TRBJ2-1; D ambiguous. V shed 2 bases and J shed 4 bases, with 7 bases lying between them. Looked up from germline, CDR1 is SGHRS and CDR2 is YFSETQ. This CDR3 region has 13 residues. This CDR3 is CASSLTIYNEQFF. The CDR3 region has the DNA TGCGCCAGCAGCTTAACAATATACAATGAGCAGTTCTTC.

CDR3 in amino acids: CASSMYTTNEKLFF. DNA of the CDR3: TGTGCCAGCAGCATGTACACAACTAATGAAAAACTGTTTTTT. The rearrangement links TRBV7-2 to TRBJ1-4; D is unclear. V dropped 5 bases and J dropped 0 bases, with 7 bases sitting between them. CDR1 is SGHTA, CDR2 FQGNSA, per germline. This CDR3 has 14 residues.

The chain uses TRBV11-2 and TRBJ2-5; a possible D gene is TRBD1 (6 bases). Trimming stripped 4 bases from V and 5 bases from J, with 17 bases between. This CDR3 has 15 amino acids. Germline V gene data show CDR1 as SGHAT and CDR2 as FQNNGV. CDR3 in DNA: TGTGCCAGCAGCTCCGTTTCAGGGGCCCGGGAGACCCAGTACTTC. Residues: CASSSVSGARETQYF.

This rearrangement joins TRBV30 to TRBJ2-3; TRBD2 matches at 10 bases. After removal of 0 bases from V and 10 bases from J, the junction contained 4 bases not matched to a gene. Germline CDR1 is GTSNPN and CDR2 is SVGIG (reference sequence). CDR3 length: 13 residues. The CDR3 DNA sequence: TGTGCCTGGAGTGTACAAAGCGGGGGGGCGCAGTATTTT. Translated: CAWSVQSGGAQYF. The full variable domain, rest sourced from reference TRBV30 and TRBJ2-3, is SQTIHQWPATLVQPVGSPLSLECTVEGTSNPNLYWYRQAAGRGLQLLFYSVGIGQISSEVPQNLSASRPQDRQFILSSKKLLLSDSGFYLCAWSVQSGGAQYFGPGTRLTVL.

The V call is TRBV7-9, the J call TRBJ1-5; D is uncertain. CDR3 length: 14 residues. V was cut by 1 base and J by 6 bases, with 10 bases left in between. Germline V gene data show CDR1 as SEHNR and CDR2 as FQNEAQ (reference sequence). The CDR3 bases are TGTGCCAGCAGCTTAGAGGGAGACGCTCAGCCCCAGCATTTT. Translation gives CASSLEGDAQPQHF.

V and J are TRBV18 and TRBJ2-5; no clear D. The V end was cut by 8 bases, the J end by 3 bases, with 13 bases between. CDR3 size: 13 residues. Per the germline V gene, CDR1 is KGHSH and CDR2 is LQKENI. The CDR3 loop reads CASTKRVEETQYF. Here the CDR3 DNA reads TGTGCCAGCACGAAGCGAGTGGAAGAGACCCAGTACTTC.

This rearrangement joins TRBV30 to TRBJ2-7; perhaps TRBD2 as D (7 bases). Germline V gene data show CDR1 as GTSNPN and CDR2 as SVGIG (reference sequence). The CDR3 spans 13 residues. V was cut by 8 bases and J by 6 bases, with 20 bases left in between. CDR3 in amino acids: CAGGRGVRGEQYF. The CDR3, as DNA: TGTGCCGGGGGGAGGGGGGTGCGAGGCGAGCAGTACTTC.

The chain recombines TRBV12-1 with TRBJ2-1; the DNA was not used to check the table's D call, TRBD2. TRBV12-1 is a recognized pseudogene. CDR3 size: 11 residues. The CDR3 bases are TGTGCCAGCAGCTTCTCGTTTGAGCAGTTCTTC. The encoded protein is CASSFSFEQFF.

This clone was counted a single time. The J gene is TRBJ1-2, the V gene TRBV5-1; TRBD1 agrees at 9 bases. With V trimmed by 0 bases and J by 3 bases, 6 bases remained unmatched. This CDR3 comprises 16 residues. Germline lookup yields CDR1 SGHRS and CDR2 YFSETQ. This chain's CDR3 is CASSLAGTGRDYGYTF. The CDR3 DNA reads TGCGCCAGCAGCTTGGCCGGGACAGGGCGGGACTATGGCTACACCTTC.

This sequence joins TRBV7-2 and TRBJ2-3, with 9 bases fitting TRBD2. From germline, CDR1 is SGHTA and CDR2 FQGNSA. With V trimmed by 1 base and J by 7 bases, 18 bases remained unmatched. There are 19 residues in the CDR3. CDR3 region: CASSLGSGASGKEGYTQYF. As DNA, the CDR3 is TGTGCCAGCAGCTTAGGTTCCGGGGCTAGCGGGAAAGAGGGGTATACGCAGTATTTT.

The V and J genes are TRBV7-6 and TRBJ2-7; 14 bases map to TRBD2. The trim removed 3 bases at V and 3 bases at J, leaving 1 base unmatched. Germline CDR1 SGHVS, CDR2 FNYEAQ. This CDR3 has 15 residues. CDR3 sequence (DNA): TGTGCCAGCAGCTTTGGGACTAGCGGGAGCTACGAGCAGTACTTC. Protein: CASSFGTSGSYEQYF.

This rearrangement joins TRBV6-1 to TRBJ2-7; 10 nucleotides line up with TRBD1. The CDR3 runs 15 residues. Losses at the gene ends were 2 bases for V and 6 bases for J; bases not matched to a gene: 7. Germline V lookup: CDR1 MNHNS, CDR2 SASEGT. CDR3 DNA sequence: TGTGCCAGCAGTGAATTTGGGACAGGGGCTCGCGAGCAGTACTTC. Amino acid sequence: CASSEFGTGAREQYF.

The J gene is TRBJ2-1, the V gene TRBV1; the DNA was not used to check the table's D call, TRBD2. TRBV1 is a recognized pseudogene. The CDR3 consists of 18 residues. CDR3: CTSAIGTSGRAGYDEQFF. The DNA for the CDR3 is TGCACCAGCGCCATAGGGACTAGCGGGAGGGCCGGGTACGATGAGCAGTTCTTC.

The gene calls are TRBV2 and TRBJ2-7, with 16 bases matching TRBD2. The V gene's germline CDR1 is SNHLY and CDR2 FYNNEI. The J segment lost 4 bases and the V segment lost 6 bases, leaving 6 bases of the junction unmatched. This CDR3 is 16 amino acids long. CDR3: CASRPGLAGGRYEQYF. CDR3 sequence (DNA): TGTGCCAGCAGACCGGGACTAGCGGGGGGGCGGTACGAGCAGTACTTC.

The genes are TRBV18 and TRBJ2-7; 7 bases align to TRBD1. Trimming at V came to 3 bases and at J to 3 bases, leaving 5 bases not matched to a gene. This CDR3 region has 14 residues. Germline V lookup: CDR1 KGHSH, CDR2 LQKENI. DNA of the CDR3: TGTGCCAGCTCACCGTGGCAGGGGGACTACGAGCAGTACTTC. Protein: CASSPWQGDYEQYF.